Each of the 12 T cell receptor beta chains below was sequenced from the same sample in a study of T cell repertoires in ileal Crohn's disease. TCRdb's table, derived via immunoSEQ multiplex PCR, lists solely in-frame clones and lacks some. The sample shows about 9,200 clones, around 80% of them seen only once. As to time point: neoterminal ileum biopsy at postoperative endoscopy, about 6 months after surgery. Sequencing was carried out using ileal tissue. These receptors were obtained from an adult with Crohn's disease.

The chain is built from TRBV30 and TRBJ2-3, with D perhaps matching TRBD2 (7 bases). The germline gives CDR1 GTSNPN, CDR2 SVGIG (reference sequence). The CDR3 is made up of 14 amino acids. Trimming took 1 base from V and 3 from J, leaving 11 bases between them. DNA of the CDR3: TGTGCCTGGAGTGACGGGGGGCTTACAGATACGCAGTATTTT. As protein: CAWSDGGLTDTQYF.

The V gene is TRBV4-1, the J gene TRBJ2-1; 8 bases agree with TRBD2. The CDR3 sequence is 16 residues long. Trimming took 1 base from V and 6 from J; bases not matched to a gene: 8. Germline CDR1 is MGHRA and CDR2 is YSYEKL. The CDR3 here is CASSQGLAGGFNEQFF. The CDR3 region has the DNA TGCGCCAGCAGCCAAGGCCTGGCGGGGGGATTCAATGAGCAGTTCTTC.

This clone was detected only once. The chain joins TRBV2 to TRBJ1-1, with TRBD1 identical over 9 bases. Germline V gives CDR1 SNHLY, CDR2 FYNNEI. The CDR3 runs to 14 residues. Trimming at V came to 7 bases and at J to 7 bases, leaving 10 bases not matched to a gene. CDR3 amino acids: CASILQGADGEAFF. Written as DNA, the CDR3 is TGTGCCAGCATTCTACAGGGGGCGGATGGTGAAGCTTTCTTT.

This sequence joins TRBV19 and TRBJ2-3, with unresolved D. The CDR3 length is 15 residues. V lost 3 bases and J 4 bases, leaving 14 bases between the germline ends. CDR1 is LNHDA and CDR2 is SQIVND in the germline V gene (reference sequence). The CDR3 loop reads CASSILASLADTQYF. The CDR3 bases are TGTGCCAGTAGTATTCTCGCTAGTTTGGCAGATACGCAGTATTTT.

This chain connects TRBV25-1 to TRBJ1-2; 9 nucleotides line up with TRBD1. The CDR3 length is 14 residues. Germline V CDR1 and CDR2: MGHDK, SYGVNS. Unmatched junction bases numbered 8, after V lost 4 bases and J lost 8 bases. CDR3 protein: CASSVKGQGSGYTF. For the CDR3, the DNA is TGTGCCAGCAGTGTTAAGGGACAGGGTTCGGGCTACACCTTC.

In its sample, this clone was seen once. This chain links TRBV7-9 with TRBJ1-2; D gene ambiguous. V lost 5 bases and J lost 2, with 9 bases in between. The CDR3 covers 13 residues. Germline CDR1 SEHNR, CDR2 FQNEAQ (reference sequence). The CDR3 bases are TGTGCCAGCAGCCGGGAGGTAAACTATGGCTACACCTTC. It yields the protein CASSREVNYGYTF.

The chain employs TRBV7-8 and TRBJ2-7; maybe TRBD2 (5 bases). V was trimmed by 0 bases and J by 3 bases, leaving 15 bases between them. The CDR3 contains 16 residues. Per the germline V gene, CDR1 is SGHVS and CDR2 is FQNEAQ. The CDR3 coding sequence is TGTGCCAGCAGCTTAGCGCGGCTAGCACTAGGCTACGAGCAGTACTTC. It translates to CASSLARLALGYEQYF.

This chain joins TRBV27 and TRBJ1-2, with 10 bases matching TRBD1. V trimming: 6 bases; J trimming: 8 bases; junction bases outside the gene matches: 6. Germline V gene lookup returns CDR1 MNHEY and CDR2 SMNVEV (reference sequence). The CDR3 contains 13 residues. The CDR3 nucleotides are TGTGCCAGCAGGACAGGGGGCTCGGGAGGCTACACCTTC. Translating it yields CASRTGGSGGYTF.

The chain links TRBV29-1 to TRBJ2-1, with D unclear. The ends were cut back, 4 bases at V and 13 bases at J, with 11 bases in the middle. The CDR3 extends over 10 amino acids. Germline-derived CDR1 and CDR2 are SQVTM and ANQGSEA. The DNA of the CDR3 is TGCAGCGTTGGACTTCCAATACAGTTCTTC. Amino acid sequence: CSVGLPIQFF.

The chain recombines TRBV11-2 with TRBJ2-5; 10 nucleotides line up with TRBD1. The end of the DNA is better explained by TRBJ2-7, so the J call may be wrong. The CDR3 is 13 residues long. CDR1 and CDR2 (germline): SGHAT, FQNNGV. In DNA form, the CDR3 reads TGTGCCAGCGGACCGGGACAGGGGAACGAGCAGTACTTC. Translated: CASGPGQGNEQYF.

This clone was recorded only once. The chain uses TRBV5-1 and TRBJ2-6; D is perhaps TRBD1 (5 bases). Germline CDR1 reads SGHRS; CDR2 reads YFSETQ. V shed 2 bases and J shed 4 bases, with 7 bases lying between them. The CDR3 is made up of 14 amino acids. Here the CDR3 reads CASSFPGGANVLTF. As DNA, the CDR3 is TGCGCCAGCAGCTTTCCAGGGGGGGCCAACGTCCTGACTTTC.

The chain links TRBV5-4 to TRBJ2-7; perhaps TRBD1 as D (5 bases). The V and J ends lost 5 bases and 1 base respectively, with 7 bases between them. The CDR3 runs 12 residues. Looked up from germline, CDR1 is SGHNT and CDR2 is YYREEE (reference sequence). The DNA of the CDR3 is TGTGCCAGCAGTAGGGGTTCCTACGAGCAGTACTTC. Translating it yields CASSRGSYEQYF. The full variable domain, its missing parts supplied by reference TRBV5-4 and TRBJ2-7, is ETGVTQSPTHLIKTRGQQVTLRCSSQSGHNTVSWYQQALGQGPQFIFQYYREEENGRGNFPPRFSGLQFPNYSSELNVNALELDDSALYLCASSRGSYEQYFGPGTRLTVT.